This entry features one TCR beta chain sequence. Its cognate antigen is unknown. The data were taken from a study of graft-versus-host responses after intestinal transplantation. V dropped 3 bases and J dropped 1; count of bases not matched to a gene: 10. CDR1 and CDR2 from the germline V gene are MDHEN and SYDVKM. The CDR3 has 17 residues. The data were produced by immunoSEQ multiplex PCR, yet TCRdb's version contains in-frame clones alone and is incomplete. Of some 120,000 clones listed, around nine tenths are singletons. The sample consisted of unstimulated CD4+ T cells sorted from spleen or lymph node cells, taken before intestinal transplant. The chain joins TRBV28 to TRBJ1-1; 8 nucleotides agree with TRBD1. This receptor was taken from a human donor who received an intestinal transplant. The CDR3 coding sequence is TGTGCCAGCAGTTTTTTATCCGGGACAGGAGGGAACACTGAAGCTTTCTTT. Translation: CASSFLSGTGGNTEAFF.